This T cell receptor (beta chain) is drawn from a study of CD8 T cells in ankylosing spondylitis. Germline CDR1 reads SGHAT; CDR2 reads FQNNGV. The CDR3 length is 14 residues. V lost 1 base and J lost 6, with 10 bases in between. Each CDR3 protein gets one entry after TCRdb re-called the 5' RACE reads with MiXCR. This sample has 250,000 to 300,000 distinct CDR3 sequences, with 15% to 20% found just once. What was sequenced was blood, either unsorted or a sorted T cell fraction (not recorded which). The chain couples TRBV11-2 to TRBJ2-1; maybe TRBD1 (6 bases). The source is a male donor with ankylosing spondylitis or in good health (not recorded which). CDR3 coding DNA: TGTGCCAGCAGCTTAGTTCAGGGGAGCAATGAGCAGTTCTTC. Its protein is CASSLVQGSNEQFF. Using reference TRBV11-2 and TRBJ2-1 for the parts outside the CDR3, the full variable domain is EAGVAQSPRYKIIEKRQSVAFWCNPISGHATLYWYQQILGQGPKLLIQFQNNGVVDDSQLPKDRFSAERLKGVDSTLKIQPAKLEDSAVYLCASSLVQGSNEQFFGPGTRLTVL.